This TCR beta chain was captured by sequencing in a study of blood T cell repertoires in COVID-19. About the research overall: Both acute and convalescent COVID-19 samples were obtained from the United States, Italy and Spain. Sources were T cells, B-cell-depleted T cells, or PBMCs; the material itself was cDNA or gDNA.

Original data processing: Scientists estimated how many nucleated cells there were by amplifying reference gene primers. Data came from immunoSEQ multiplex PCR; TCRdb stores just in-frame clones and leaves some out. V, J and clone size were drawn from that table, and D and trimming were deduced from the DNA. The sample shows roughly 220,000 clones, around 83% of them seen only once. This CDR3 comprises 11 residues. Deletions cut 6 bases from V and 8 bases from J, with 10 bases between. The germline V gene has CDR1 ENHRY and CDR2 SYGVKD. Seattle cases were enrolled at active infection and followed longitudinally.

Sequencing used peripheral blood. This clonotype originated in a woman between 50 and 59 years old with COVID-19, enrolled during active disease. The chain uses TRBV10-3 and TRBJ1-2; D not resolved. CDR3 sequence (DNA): TGTGCCATCAGCCGGACGGGGGGCTACACCTTC. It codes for CAISRTGGYTF.